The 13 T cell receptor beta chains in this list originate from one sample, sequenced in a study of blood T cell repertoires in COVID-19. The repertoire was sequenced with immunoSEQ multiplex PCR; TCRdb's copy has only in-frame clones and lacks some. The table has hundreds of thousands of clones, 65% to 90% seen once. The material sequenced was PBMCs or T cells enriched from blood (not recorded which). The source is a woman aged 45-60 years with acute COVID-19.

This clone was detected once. The CDR3 spells CATSDRETENEKLFF. Written as DNA, the CDR3 is TGTGCCACCAGTGATCGGGAGACAGAAAATGAAAAACTGTTTTTT. The chain employs TRBV24-1 and TRBJ1-4; possibly TRBD1 for D (5 bases). The CDR3 consists of 15 residues. Looked up from germline, CDR1 is KGHDR and CDR2 is SFDVKD. V lost 3 bases, J lost 5 bases, and 12 bases lay in between.

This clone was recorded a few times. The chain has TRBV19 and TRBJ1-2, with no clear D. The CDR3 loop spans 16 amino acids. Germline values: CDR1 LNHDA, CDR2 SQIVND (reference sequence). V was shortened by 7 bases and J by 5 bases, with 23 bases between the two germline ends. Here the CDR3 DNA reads TGTGCCAGTAAATCGGGGAGTAACCGGCTCCAGTATGGCTACACCTTC. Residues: CASKSGSNRLQYGYTF.

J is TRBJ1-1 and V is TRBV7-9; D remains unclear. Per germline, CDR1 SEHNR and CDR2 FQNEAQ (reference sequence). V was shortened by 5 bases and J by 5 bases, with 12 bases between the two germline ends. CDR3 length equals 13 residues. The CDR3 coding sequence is TGTGCCAGCAGCACAATGTCCAGTACTGAAGCTTTCTTT. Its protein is CASSTMSSTEAFF.

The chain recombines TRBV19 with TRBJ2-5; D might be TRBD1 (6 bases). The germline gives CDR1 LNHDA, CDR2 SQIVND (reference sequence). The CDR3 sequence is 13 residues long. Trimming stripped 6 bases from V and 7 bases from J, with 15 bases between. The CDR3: CASSAQGSGTQYF. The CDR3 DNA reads TGTGCCAGTAGCGCCCAGGGGTCCGGGACCCAGTACTTC.

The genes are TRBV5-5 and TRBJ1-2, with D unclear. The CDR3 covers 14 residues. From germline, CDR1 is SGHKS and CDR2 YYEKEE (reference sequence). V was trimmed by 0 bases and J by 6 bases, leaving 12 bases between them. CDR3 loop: CASSLDTGFHGYTF. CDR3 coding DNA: TGTGCCAGCAGCTTGGATACGGGATTCCATGGCTACACCTTC.

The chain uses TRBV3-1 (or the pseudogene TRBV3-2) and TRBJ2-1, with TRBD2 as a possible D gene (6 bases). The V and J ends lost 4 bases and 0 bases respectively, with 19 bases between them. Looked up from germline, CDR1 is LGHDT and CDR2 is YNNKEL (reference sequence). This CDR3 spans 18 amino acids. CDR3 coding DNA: TGTGCCAGCAGCCCGACTCGGGTTCCGGGGGACTCCTACAATGAGCAGTTCTTC. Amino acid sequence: CASSPTRVPGDSYNEQFF.

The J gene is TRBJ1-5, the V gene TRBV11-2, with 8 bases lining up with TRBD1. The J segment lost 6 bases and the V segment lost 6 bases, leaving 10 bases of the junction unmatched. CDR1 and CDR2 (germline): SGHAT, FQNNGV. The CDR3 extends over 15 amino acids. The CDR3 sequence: CASSFGQGGLQPQHF. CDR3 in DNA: TGTGCCAGCAGTTTTGGACAGGGAGGACTTCAGCCCCAGCATTTT.

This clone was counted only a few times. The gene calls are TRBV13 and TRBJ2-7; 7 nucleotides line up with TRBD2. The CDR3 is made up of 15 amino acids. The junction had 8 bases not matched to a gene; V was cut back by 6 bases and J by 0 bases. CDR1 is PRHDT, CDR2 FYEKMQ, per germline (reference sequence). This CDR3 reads CASRVGGMNSYEQYF. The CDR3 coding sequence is TGTGCCAGCAGAGTGGGGGGGATGAACTCCTACGAGCAGTACTTC. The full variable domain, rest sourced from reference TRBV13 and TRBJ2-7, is AAGVIQSPRHLIKEKRETATLKCYPIPRHDTVYWYQQGPGQDPQFLISFYEKMQSDKGSIPDRFSAQQFSDYHSELNMSSLELGDSALYFCASRVGGMNSYEQYFGPGTRLTVT.

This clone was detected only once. CDR3 residues: CASSAGTDGGSPLHF. DNA for the CDR3: TGTGCCAGCAGCGCCGGGACTGACGGGGGTTCACCCCTCCACTTT. The chain uses TRBV9 and TRBJ1-6; maybe TRBD1 (5 bases). There are 15 residues in the CDR3. The V end was cut by 3 bases, the J end by 9 bases, with 16 bases between. Germline V lookup: CDR1 SGDLS, CDR2 YYNGEE.

The CDR3 sequence is CASSQDRSYGYTF. For the CDR3, the DNA is TGCGCCAGCAGCCAAGACCGGAGTTATGGCTACACCTTC. V usage is TRBV4-3 and J usage is TRBJ1-2; D not resolved. The CDR3 has 13 amino acids. Trimming removed 0 bases from V and 5 bases from J, with 7 bases in between. CDR1 is LGHNA and CDR2 is YSLEER in the germline V gene.

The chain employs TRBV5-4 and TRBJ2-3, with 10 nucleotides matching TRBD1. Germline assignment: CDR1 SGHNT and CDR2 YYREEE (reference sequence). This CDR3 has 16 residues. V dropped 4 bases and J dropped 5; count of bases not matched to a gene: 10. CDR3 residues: CASSHLRDRGGDTQYF. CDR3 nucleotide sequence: TGTGCCAGCAGCCACCTCCGGGACAGGGGAGGAGATACGCAGTATTTT.

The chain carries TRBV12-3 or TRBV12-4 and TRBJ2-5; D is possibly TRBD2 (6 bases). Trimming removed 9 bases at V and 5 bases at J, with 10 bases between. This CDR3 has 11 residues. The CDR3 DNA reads TGTGCCAGTTCGGCGGGGGAGACCCAGTACTTC. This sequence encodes CASSAGETQYF.

The CDR3 bases are TGTGCCAGCAGTACCCAACAGGGGCAGCCCCAGCATTTT. This translates into CASSTQQGQPQHF. The chain joins TRBV6-5 to TRBJ1-5, with 7 bases identical to TRBD1. Germline CDR1 MNHEY, CDR2 SVGAGI. V trimming: 5 bases; J trimming: 7 bases; junction bases outside the gene matches: 5. This CDR3 spans 13 amino acids.